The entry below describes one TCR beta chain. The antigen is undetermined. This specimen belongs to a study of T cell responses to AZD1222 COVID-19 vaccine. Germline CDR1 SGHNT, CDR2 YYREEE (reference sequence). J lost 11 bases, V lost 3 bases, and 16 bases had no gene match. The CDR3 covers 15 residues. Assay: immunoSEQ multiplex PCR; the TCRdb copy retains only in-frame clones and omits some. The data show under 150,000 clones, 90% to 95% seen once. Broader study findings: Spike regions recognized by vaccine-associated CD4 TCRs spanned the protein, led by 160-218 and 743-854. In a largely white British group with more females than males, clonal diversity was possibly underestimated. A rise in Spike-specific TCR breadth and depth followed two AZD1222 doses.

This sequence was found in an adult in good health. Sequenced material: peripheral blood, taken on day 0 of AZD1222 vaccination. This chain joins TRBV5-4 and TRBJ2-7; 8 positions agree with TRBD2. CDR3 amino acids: CASSSGGGVAGREYF. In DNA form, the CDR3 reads TGTGCCAGCAGCTCTGGAGGCGGGGTAGCGGGGAGGGAGTACTTC. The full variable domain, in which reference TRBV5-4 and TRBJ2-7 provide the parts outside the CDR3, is ETGVTQSPTHLIKTRGQQVTLRCSSQSGHNTVSWYQQALGQGPQFIFQYYREEENGRGNFPPRFSGLQFPNYSSELNVNALELDDSALYLCASSSGGGVAGREYFGPGTRLTVT.